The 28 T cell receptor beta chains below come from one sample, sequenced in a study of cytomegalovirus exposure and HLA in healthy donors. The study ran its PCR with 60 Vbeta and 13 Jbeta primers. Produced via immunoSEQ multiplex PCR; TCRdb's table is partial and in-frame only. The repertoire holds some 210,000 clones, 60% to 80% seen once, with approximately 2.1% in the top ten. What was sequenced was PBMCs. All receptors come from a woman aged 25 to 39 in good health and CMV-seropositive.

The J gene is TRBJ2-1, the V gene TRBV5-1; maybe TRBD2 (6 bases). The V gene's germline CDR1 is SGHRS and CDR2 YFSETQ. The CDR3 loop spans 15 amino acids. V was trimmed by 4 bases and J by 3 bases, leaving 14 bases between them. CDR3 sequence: CASSRDWQSYNEQFF. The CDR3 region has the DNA TGCGCCAGCAGCAGGGACTGGCAGAGCTACAATGAGCAGTTCTTC. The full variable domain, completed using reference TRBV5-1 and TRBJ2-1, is KAGVTQTPRYLIKTRGQQVTLSCSPISGHRSVSWYQQTPGQGLQFLFEYFSETQRNKGNFPGRFSGRQFSNSRSEMNVSTLELGDSALYLCASSRDWQSYNEQFFGPGTRLTVL.

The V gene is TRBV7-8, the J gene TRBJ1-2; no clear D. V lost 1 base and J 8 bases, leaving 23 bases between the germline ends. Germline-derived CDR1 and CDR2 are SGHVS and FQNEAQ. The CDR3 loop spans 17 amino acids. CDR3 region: CASSLEGVPGRGRGYTF. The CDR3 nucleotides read TGTGCCAGCAGCTTAGAAGGTGTTCCTGGGAGAGGTCGGGGCTACACCTTC.

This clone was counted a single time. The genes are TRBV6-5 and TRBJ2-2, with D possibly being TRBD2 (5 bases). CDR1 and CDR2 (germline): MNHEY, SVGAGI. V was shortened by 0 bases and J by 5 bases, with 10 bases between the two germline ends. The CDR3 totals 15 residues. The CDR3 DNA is TGTGCCAGCAGTTACTCGTCCCCGGGGACCGGGGAGCTGTTTTTT. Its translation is CASSYSSPGTGELFF.

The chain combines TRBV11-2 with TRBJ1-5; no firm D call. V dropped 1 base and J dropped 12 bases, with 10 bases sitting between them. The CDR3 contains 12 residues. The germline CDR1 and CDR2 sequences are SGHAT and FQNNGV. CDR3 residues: CASSLAGGFQHF. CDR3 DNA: TGTGCCAGCAGCTTAGCCGGCGGATTCCAGCATTTT.

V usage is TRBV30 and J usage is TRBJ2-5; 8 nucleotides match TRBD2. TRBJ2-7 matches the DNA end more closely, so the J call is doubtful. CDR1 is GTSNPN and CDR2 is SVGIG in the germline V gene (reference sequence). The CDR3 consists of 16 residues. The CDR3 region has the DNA TGTGCCTGGAGTGGGCTGAGGACTAGCCTCTCCTACGAGCAGTACTTC. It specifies CAWSGLRTSLSYEQYF.

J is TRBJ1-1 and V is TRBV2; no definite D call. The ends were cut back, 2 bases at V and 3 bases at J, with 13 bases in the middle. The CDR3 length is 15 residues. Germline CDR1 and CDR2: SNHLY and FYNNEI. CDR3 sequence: CASSEIGGGDTEAFF. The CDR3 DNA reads TGTGCCAGCAGTGAAATCGGAGGAGGTGACACTGAAGCTTTCTTT.

The CDR3 nucleotides are TGTGCCAGCAGTTTATCCGGGTCAGGGCCGGAAAAACTGTTTTTT. It encodes CASSLSGSGPEKLFF. This sequence joins TRBV28 and TRBJ1-4, with D possibly matching TRBD1 (5 bases). V lost 1 base to trimming and J lost 8 bases, with 14 bases between them. This CDR3 spans 15 amino acids. The germline V gene has CDR1 MDHEN and CDR2 SYDVKM.

CDR3 coding DNA: TGTGCCAGCAGCGGAGAGCGGGGTGGGAATGAGCAGTTCTTC. Protein sequence: CASSGERGGNEQFF. The chain joins TRBV11-3 to TRBJ2-1, with 7 bases lining up with TRBD2. Germline CDR1 and CDR2: SGHNT and YENEEA. The CDR3 extends over 14 amino acids. V gave up 5 bases and J gave up 7 bases; unmatched junction bases: 8.

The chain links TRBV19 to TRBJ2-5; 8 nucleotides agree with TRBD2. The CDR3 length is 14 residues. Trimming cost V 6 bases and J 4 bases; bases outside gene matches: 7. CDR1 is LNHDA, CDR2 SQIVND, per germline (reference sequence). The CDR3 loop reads CASSSGSIGETQYF. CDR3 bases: TGTGCCAGTAGCAGCGGGAGTATCGGAGAGACCCAGTACTTC.

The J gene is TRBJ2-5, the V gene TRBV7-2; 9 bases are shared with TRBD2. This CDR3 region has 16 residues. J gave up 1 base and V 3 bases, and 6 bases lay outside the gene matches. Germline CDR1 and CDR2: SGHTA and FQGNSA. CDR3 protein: CASSFLAGTFQETQYF. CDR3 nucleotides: TGTGCCAGCAGCTTTCTAGCGGGGACGTTCCAAGAGACCCAGTACTTC.

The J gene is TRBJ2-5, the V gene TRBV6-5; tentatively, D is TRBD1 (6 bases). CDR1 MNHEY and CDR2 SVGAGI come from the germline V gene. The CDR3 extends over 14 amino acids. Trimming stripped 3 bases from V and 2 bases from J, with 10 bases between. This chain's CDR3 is CASSYSQGQETQYF. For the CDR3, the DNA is TGTGCCAGCAGTTATAGCCAGGGGCAAGAGACCCAGTACTTC.

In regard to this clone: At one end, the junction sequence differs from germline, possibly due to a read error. CDR3 bases: TGTTCCAGCGGAGCGGGGGTCTACGAGCAGTACTTC. Amino acids: CSSGAGVYEQYF. The chain carries TRBV7-9 and TRBJ2-7, with 8 bases matching TRBD2. The germline CDR1 and CDR2 sequences are SEHNR and FQNEAQ (reference sequence). This CDR3 comprises 12 residues.

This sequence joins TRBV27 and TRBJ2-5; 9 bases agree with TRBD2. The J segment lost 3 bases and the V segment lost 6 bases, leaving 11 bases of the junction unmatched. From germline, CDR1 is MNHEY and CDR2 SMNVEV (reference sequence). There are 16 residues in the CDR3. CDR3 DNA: TGTGCCAGCAGCAGACTACGCGGGAGGGAAGAAGAGACCCAGTACTTC. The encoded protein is CASSRLRGREEETQYF.

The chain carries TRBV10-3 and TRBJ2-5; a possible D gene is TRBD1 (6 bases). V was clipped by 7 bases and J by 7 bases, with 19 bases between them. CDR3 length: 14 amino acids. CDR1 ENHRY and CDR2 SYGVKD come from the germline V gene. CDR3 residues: CAITGDKSRGTQYF. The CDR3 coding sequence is TGTGCCATCACTGGGGACAAATCAAGAGGGACCCAGTACTTC.

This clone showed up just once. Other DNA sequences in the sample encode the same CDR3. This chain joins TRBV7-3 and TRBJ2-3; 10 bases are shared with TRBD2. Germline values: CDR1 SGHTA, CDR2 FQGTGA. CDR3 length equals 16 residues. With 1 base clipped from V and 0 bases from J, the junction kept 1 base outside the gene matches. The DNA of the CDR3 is TGTGCCAGCAGCTTAAGAGCGGGGGGGAGCACAGATACGCAGTATTTT. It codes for CASSLRAGGSTDTQYF.

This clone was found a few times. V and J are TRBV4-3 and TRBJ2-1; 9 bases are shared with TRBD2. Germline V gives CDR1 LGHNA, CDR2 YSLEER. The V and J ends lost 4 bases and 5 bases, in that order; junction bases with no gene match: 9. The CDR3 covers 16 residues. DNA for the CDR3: TGCGCCAGCAGCCGGCGGCGCGAGCGGGAGGACAATGAGCAGTTCTTC. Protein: CASSRRREREDNEQFF.

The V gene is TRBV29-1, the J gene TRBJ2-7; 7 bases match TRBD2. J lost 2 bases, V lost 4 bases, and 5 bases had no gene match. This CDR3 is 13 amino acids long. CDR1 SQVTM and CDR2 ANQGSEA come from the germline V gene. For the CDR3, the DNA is TGCAGCGTTGCCGCGGGAGTTCCCTACGAGCAGTACTTC. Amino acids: CSVAAGVPYEQYF.

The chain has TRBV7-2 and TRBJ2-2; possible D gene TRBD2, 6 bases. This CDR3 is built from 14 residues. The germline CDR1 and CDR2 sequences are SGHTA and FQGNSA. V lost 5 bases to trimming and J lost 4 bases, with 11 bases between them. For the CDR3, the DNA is TGTGCCAGCAGCCCGGGACTTATCACCGGGGAGCTGTTTTTT. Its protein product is CASSPGLITGELFF.

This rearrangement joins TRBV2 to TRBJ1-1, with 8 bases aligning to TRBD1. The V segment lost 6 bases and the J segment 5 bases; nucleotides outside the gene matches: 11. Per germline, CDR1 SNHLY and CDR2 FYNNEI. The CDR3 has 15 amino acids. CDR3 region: CASSGDRGLSTEAFF. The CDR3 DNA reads TGTGCCAGCAGCGGAGACAGGGGTTTGAGTACTGAAGCTTTCTTT.

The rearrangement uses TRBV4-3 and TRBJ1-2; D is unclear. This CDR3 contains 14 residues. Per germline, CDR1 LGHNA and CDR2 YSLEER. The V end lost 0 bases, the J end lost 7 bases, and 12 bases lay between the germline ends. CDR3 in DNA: TGCGCCAGCAGCCAAGAACGGGGTGTGGGTGGCTACACCTTC. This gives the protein CASSQERGVGGYTF.

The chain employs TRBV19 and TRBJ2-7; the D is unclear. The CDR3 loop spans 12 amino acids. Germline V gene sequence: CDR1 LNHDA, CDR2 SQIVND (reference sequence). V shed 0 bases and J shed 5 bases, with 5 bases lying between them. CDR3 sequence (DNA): TGTGCCAGTAGTATAGATGGGCACGAGCAGTACTTC. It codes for CASSIDGHEQYF.

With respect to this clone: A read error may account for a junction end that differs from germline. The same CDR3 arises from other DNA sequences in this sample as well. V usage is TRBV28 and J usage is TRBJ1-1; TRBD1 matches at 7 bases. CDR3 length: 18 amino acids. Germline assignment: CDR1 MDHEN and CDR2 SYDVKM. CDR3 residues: CASKEVETGRRWGTEAFF. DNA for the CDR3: TGTGCCAGTAAAGAAGTAGAGACAGGGCGAAGGTGGGGCACTGAGGCTTTCTTT.

CDR3 in amino acids: CASSQAGQGASNQPQHF. The CDR3 region has the DNA TGTGCCAGCAGCCAAGCGGGACAGGGGGCTAGCAATCAGCCCCAGCATTTT. The chain recombines TRBV4-2 with TRBJ1-5; 12 bases agree with TRBD1. The V gene end was trimmed by 1 base and the J gene end by 0 bases; junction bases not matched to a gene: 1. The CDR3 has 17 amino acids. Germline values: CDR1 LGHNA, CDR2 YNFKEQ.

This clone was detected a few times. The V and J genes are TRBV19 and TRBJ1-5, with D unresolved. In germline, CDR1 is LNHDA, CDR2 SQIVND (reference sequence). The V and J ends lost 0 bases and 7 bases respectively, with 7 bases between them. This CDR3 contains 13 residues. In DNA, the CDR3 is TGTGCCAGTAGTATAGATCCGGGACAGCCCCAGCATTTT. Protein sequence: CASSIDPGQPQHF.

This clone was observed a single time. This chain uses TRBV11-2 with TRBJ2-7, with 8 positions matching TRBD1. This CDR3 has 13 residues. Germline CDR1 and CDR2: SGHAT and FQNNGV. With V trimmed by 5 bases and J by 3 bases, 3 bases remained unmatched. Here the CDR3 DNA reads TGTGCCAGCAGCGCGGGACAGGACTACGAGCAGTACTTC. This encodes CASSAGQDYEQYF.

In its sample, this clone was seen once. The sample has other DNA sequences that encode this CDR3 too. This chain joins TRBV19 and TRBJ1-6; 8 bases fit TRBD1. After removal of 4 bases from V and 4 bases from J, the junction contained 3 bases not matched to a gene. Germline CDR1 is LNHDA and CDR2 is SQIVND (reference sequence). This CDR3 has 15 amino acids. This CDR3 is CASSTRTGYNSPLHF. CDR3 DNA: TGTGCCAGTAGTACTAGGACAGGGTATAATTCACCCCTCCACTTT.

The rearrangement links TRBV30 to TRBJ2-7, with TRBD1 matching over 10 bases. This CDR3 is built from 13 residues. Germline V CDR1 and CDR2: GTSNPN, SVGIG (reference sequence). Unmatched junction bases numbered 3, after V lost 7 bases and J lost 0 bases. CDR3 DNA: TGTGCCTCCGGGACAGGGGACTCCTACGAGCAGTACTTC. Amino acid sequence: CASGTGDSYEQYF. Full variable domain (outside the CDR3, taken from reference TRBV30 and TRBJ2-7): SQTIHQWPATLVQPVGSPLSLECTVEGTSNPNLYWYRQAAGRGLQLLFYSVGIGQISSEVPQNLSASRPQDRQFILSSKKLLLSDSGFYLCASGTGDSYEQYFGPGTRLTVT.

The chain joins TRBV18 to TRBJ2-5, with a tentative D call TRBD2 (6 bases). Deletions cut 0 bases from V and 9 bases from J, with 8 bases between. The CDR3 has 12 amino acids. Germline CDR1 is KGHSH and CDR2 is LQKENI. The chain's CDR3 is CASSPPTGAQYF. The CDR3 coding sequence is TGTGCCAGCTCACCACCCACGGGGGCCCAGTACTTC.